This T cell receptor (beta chain) was recovered during a study of Ad26.COV2.S vaccination and SARS-CoV-2 variants. Treatment meaning: over 15 received Ad26.COV2.S at low or high dose, single or two shots; 5 received placebo; per-sample allocation not given. Sampling happened 63 days after the first vaccine or placebo injection. This CDR3 is 13 amino acids long. The V end was cut by 8 bases, the J end by 3 bases, with 8 bases between. Measured with immunoSEQ multiplex PCR; TCRdb has only the in-frame clones, and not every one. Seen here are fewer than 900,000 clones, around 92% observed once, and the top ten hold around 1.5%.

The chain joins TRBV12-3 or TRBV12-4 to TRBJ1-6; D is unresolved. The source material was peripheral blood, sampled in a trial of Ad26.COV2.S vaccine versus placebo. This receptor was identified in a person aged 18-65 years who received the Ad26.COV2.S COVID-19 vaccine or a placebo. CDR3 nucleotides: TGTGCCAGCTGCTTCCACTATAATTCACCCCTCCACTTT. Translated: CASCFHYNSPLHF.